This T cell receptor beta chain was identified during a study of shared clonotypes between healthy human individuals. Looking at the study overall: Per donor, CD8 memory used one plate, CD8 naive used two, CD4 memory used three and CD4 naive used three.

This clone was seen a few times. This sequence may be a read error, since a much larger clone differs from it by one base. The same CDR3 arises from other DNA sequences in this sample as well. Libraries were prepared by immunoSEQ multiplex PCR; TCRdb keeps only in-frame clonotypes and omits some of them. The sample has about 800,000 clones, approximately 96% seen once; the top ten hold less than 0.3%. Naive CD8 cells were CD45RO-negative, positively selected for CCR7, excluding terminally differentiated effector memory CD45RA+ cells. The CDR3 sequence is 12 residues long. V was shortened by 1 base and J by 5 bases, with 6 bases between the two germline ends. Germline V gives CDR1 MNHEY, CDR2 SMNVEV (reference sequence).

The clonotype comes from a man aged 25-45 years in good health. This rearrangement joins TRBV27 to TRBJ2-7, with no clear D. The sequenced sample consisted of naive CD8+ T cells sorted from blood. The CDR3 reads CASSLLGDEQYF. The CDR3 DNA reads TGTGCCAGCAGTTTATTGGGCGACGAGCAGTACTTC.